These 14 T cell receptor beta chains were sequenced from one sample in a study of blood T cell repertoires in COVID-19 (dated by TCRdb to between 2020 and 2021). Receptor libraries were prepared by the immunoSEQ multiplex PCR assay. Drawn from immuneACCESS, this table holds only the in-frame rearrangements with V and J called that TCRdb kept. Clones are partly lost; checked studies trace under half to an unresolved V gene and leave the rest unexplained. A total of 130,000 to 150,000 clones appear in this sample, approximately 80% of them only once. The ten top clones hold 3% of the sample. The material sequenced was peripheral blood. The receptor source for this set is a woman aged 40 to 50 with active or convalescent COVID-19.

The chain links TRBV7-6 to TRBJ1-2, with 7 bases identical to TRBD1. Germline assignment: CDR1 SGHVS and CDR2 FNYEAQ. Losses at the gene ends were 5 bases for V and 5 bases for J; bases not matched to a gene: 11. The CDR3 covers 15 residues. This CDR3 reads CASSPRTGGLYGYTF. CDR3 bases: TGTGCCAGCAGCCCAAGGACAGGTGGACTTTATGGCTACACCTTC. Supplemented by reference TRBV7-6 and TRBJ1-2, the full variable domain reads GAGVSQSPRYKVTKRGQDVALRCDPISGHVSLYWYRQALGQGPEFLTYFNYEAQQDKSGLPNDRFSAERPEGSISTLTIQRTEQRDSAMYRCASSPRTGGLYGYTFGSGTRLTVV.

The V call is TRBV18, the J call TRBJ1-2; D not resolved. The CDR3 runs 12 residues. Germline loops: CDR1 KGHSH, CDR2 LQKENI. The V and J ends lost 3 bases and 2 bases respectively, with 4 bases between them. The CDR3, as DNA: TGTGCCAGCTCACCCGAGAACTATGGCTACACCTTC. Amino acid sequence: CASSPENYGYTF.

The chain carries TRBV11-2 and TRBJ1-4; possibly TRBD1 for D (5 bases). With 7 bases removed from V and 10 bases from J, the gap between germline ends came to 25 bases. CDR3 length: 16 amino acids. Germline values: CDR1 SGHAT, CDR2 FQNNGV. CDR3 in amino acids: CASTSLRGSRTGKLFF. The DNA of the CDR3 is TGTGCCAGCACATCTCTTAGGGGCAGCCGGACGGGAAAACTGTTTTTT. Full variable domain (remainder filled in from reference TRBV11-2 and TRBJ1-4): EAGVAQSPRYKIIEKRQSVAFWCNPISGHATLYWYQQILGQGPKLLIQFQNNGVVDDSQLPKDRFSAERLKGVDSTLKIQPAKLEDSAVYLCASTSLRGSRTGKLFFGSGTQLSVL.

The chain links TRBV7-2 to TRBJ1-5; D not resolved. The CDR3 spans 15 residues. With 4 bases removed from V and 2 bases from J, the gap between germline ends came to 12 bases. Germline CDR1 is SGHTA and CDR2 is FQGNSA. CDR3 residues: CASSSGRAGNQPQHF. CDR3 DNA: TGTGCCAGCAGCTCCGGGAGGGCGGGCAATCAGCCCCAGCATTTT.

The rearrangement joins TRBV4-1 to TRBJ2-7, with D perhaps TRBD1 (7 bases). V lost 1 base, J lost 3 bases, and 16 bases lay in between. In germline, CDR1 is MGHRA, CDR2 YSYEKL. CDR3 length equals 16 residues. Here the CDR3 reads CASSQVQGEAGYEQYF. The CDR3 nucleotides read TGCGCCAGCAGCCAAGTTCAGGGGGAGGCCGGCTACGAGCAGTACTTC.

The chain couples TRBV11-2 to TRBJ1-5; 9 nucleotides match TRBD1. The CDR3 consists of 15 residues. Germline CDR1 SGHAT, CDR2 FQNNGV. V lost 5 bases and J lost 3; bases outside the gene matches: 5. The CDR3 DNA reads TGTGCCAGCAGCGAGGGACAGGGCGTCAATCAGCCCCAGCATTTT. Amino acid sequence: CASSEGQGVNQPQHF.

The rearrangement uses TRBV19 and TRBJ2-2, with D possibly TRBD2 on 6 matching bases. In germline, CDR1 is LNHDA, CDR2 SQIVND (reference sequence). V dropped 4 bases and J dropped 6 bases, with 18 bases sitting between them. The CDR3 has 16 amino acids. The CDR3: CASSRAPDGSAGELFF. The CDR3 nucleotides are TGTGCCAGTAGTAGGGCCCCCGACGGGAGCGCCGGGGAGCTGTTTTTT.

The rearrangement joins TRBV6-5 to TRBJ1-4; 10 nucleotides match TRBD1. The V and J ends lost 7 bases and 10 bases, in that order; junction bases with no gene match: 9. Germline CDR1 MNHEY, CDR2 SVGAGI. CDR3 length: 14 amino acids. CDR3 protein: CASKPGQGTGKLFF. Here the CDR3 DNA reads TGTGCCAGCAAACCGGGACAGGGGACGGGAAAACTGTTTTTT.

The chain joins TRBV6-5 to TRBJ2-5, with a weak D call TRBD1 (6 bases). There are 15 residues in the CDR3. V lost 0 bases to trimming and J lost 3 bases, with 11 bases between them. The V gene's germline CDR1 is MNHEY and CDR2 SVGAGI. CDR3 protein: CASSYSNREKETQYF. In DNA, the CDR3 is TGTGCCAGCAGTTACTCGAACAGGGAGAAAGAGACCCAGTACTTC.

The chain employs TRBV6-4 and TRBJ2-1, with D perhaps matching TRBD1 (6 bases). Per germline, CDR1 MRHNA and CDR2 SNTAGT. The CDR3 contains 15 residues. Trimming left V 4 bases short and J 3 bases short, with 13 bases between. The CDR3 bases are TGTGCCAGCAGTGCGCTGTGGGGGCACTACAATGAGCAGTTCTTC. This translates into CASSALWGHYNEQFF.

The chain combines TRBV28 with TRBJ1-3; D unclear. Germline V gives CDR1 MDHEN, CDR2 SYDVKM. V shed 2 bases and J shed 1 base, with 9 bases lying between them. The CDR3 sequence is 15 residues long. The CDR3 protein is CASSLLRSSGNTIYF. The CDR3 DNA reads TGTGCCAGCAGTTTACTTCGTTCTTCTGGAAACACCATATATTTT.

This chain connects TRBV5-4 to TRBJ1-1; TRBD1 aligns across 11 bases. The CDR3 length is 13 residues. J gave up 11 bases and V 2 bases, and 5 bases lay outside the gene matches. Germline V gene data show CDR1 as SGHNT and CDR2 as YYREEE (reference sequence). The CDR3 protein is CASSFWTGGDAFF. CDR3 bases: TGTGCCAGCAGCTTTTGGACAGGGGGCGATGCTTTCTTT.

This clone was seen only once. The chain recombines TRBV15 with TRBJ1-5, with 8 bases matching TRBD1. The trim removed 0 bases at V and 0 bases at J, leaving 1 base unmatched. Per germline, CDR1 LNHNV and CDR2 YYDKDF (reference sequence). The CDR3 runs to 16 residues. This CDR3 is CATSRDGTGSNQPQHF. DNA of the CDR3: TGTGCCACCAGCAGAGATGGGACAGGTAGCAATCAGCCCCAGCATTTT.

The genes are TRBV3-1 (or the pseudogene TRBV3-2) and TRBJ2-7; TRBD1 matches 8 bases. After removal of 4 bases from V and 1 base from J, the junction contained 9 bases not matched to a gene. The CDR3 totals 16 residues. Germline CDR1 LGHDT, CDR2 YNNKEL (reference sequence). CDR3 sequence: CASSLVRTGRSYEQYF. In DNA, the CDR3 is TGTGCCAGCAGCCTAGTCCGGACAGGGCGATCCTACGAGCAGTACTTC.